One and the same sample provided the 24 T cell receptor beta chains below, sequenced in a study of human CD8 memory T cell subsets. UMI-labeled 5' RACE was used to make TCR beta libraries. Each CDR3 protein gets one entry in TCRdb, which reprocessed the 5' RACE reads and gives no DNA. The sample includes about 10,000 distinct CDR3 sequences. Sample: CD8+ stem-like memory T cells (TSCM and TCM) sorted from PBMCs. Subset: stem-like memory CD8 T cells (TSTEM), CCR7+ PD-1- TIGIT-. The receptors shown here come from a human donor in good health.

V is TRBV29-1 and J is TRBJ2-5. Germline V lookup: CDR1 SQVTM, CDR2 ANQGSEA. There are 12 residues in the CDR3. CDR3: CSVVSLEETQYF.

The CDR3 sequence is CASSYRQGWDTEAFF. This chain uses TRBV7-2 with TRBJ1-1; absent DNA, TCRdb's TRBD1 call cannot be checked. Germline V gene lookup returns CDR1 SGHTA and CDR2 FQGNSA. The CDR3 totals 15 residues.

The gene calls are TRBV14 and TRBJ1-2; TCRdb calls TRBD1, which cannot be checked without DNA. This CDR3 contains 14 residues. CDR1 and CDR2 from the germline V gene are SGHDN and FVKESK. CDR3 sequence reads: CASSLQGLGYGYTF.

The CDR3 reads CASSKGGGALGLYEQYF. The rearrangement joins TRBV21-1 to TRBJ2-7; with no DNA, the TCRdb D assignment of TRBD2 cannot be verified. TRBV21-1 is an annotated pseudogene. The CDR3 runs 17 residues.

The chain uses TRBV7-9 and TRBJ2-7; TCRdb's D call, TRBD2, is unchecked because there is no DNA. From germline, CDR1 is SEHNR and CDR2 FQNEAQ (reference sequence). This CDR3 has 17 residues. Here the CDR3 reads CASSSTSGRALSYEQYF.

The rearrangement uses TRBV24-1 and TRBJ2-1; lacking DNA, the TRBD2 call made by TCRdb goes unchecked. The CDR3 is 15 amino acids. The germline V gene has CDR1 KGHDR and CDR2 SFDVKD. The CDR3 sequence: CATSDSGTSINEQFF.

CDR3 sequence: CASSQDSLVEQYF. V gene TRBV3-1 combines with J gene TRBJ2-7; checking the TCRdb D call of TRBD2 is not possible without DNA. The CDR3 length is 13 residues. Germline CDR1 LGHDT, CDR2 YNNKEL (reference sequence).

V and J are TRBV5-4 and TRBJ2-3; lacking DNA, the TRBD2 call made by TCRdb goes unchecked. The CDR3 length is 14 residues. The germline V gene encodes CDR1 SGHNT and CDR2 YYREEE (reference sequence). CDR3 protein: CASSFSGGADTQYF.

This rearrangement joins TRBV5-6 to TRBJ1-2. The CDR3 contains 13 residues. Germline V gene lookup returns CDR1 SGHDT and CDR2 YYEEEE. The CDR3 sequence is CASSLGRDYGYTF.

The V call is TRBV27, the J call TRBJ1-2; TCRdb calls TRBD1, which cannot be checked without DNA. The germline V gene encodes CDR1 MNHEY and CDR2 SMNVEV (reference sequence). The CDR3 is 13 amino acids. CDR3 loop: CASSLWTGDGYTF.

The V and J genes are TRBV28 and TRBJ2-5; TCRdb names TRBD1, which stays unverified in the absence of DNA. Per the germline V gene, CDR1 is MDHEN and CDR2 is SYDVKM. CDR3 length: 15 amino acids. CDR3 sequence reads: CASSLDRAGGETQYF. Full variable domain (missing parts from reference TRBV28 and TRBJ2-5): DVKVTQSSRYLVKRTGEKVFLECVQDMDHENMFWYRQDPGLGLRLIYFSYDVKMKEKGDIPEGYSVSREKKERFSLILESASTNQTSMYLCASSLDRAGGETQYFGPGTRLLVL.

The chain combines TRBV3-1 with TRBJ1-1; the D gene TCRdb calls, TRBD1, cannot be checked with no DNA. Germline assignment: CDR1 LGHDT and CDR2 YNNKEL (reference sequence). CDR3 size: 17 residues. CDR3 region: CASSARDRPAMNTEAFF.

The chain's CDR3 is CASGDLNEQFF. The V and J genes are TRBV6-2 or TRBV6-3 and TRBJ2-1. The CDR3 length is 11 residues. Germline CDR1 reads MNHEY; CDR2 reads SVGEGT.

V gene TRBV5-6 combines with J gene TRBJ2-7; TCRdb designates TRBD1, a call that cannot be tested without DNA. The CDR3 is 17 residues long. In germline, CDR1 is SGHDT, CDR2 YYEEEE. The CDR3 loop reads CASSQELPTGLSYEQYF.

This rearrangement joins TRBV5-6 to TRBJ2-3; TCRdb names TRBD2, which stays unverified in the absence of DNA. Per the germline V gene, CDR1 is SGHDT and CDR2 is YYEEEE. The CDR3 sequence is 15 residues long. The CDR3: CASLPLAGVTDTQYF.

The V and J genes are TRBV5-5 and TRBJ1-1. The CDR3 is 14 residues long. Germline CDR1 and CDR2: SGHKS and YYEKEE (reference sequence). Here the CDR3 reads CASSLADGSTEAFF.

Frequency places this clonotype as medium-sized. The chain combines TRBV5-1 with TRBJ2-7; TCRdb outputs TRBD1, but without DNA this stays unchecked. This CDR3 has 12 residues. Germline CDR1 is SGHRS and CDR2 is YFSETQ. The CDR3 loop reads CASTRRQLEKYF.

The chain links TRBV2 to TRBJ2-4; TCRdb reports TRBD1, a call that lacks DNA to check it against. The CDR3 totals 16 residues. CDR1 SNHLY and CDR2 FYNNEI come from the germline V gene. The CDR3 loop is CASSGRDRGLEDIQYF.

The rearrangement uses TRBV10-3 and TRBJ2-7; no DNA is available, so the TRBD2 call from TCRdb remains unchecked. The CDR3 length is 15 residues. Germline V gene data show CDR1 as ENHRY and CDR2 as SYGVKD. The CDR3 loop is CAISDLGLAAYEQYF.

The chain joins TRBV2 to TRBJ1-4. Germline lookup yields CDR1 SNHLY and CDR2 FYNNEI. This CDR3 spans 14 amino acids. CDR3 sequence: CASSEVGSNEKLFF.

The V and J genes are TRBV5-4 and TRBJ2-3; lacking DNA, the TRBD2 call made by TCRdb goes unchecked. In germline, CDR1 is SGHNT, CDR2 YYREEE (reference sequence). The CDR3 sequence is 15 residues long. The CDR3 spells CASSQVGGPGNTQYF. Variable domain in full (rest from reference TRBV5-4 and TRBJ2-3): ETGVTQSPTHLIKTRGQQVTLRCSSQSGHNTVSWYQQALGQGPQFIFQYYREEENGRGNFPPRFSGLQFPNYSSELNVNALELDDSALYLCASSQVGGPGNTQYFGPGTRLTVL.

According to its frequency, this clonotype is medium-sized (0.01 to 0.1%). The chain carries TRBV5-1 and TRBJ2-2; TCRdb outputs TRBD1, but without DNA this stays unchecked. CDR3 length: 15 amino acids. Germline loops: CDR1 SGHRS, CDR2 YFSETQ. CDR3 in amino acids: CASSPREWGPGELFF. The variable domain in full, completed from reference TRBV5-1 and TRBJ2-2, reads KAGVTQTPRYLIKTRGQQVTLSCSPISGHRSVSWYQQTPGQGLQFLFEYFSETQRNKGNFPGRFSGRQFSNSRSEMNVSTLELGDSALYLCASSPREWGPGELFFGEGSRLTVL.

The chain links TRBV2 to TRBJ2-7; the TCRdb call, TRBD2, lacks DNA for checking. CDR3 length: 12 residues. CDR1 SNHLY and CDR2 FYNNEI come from the germline V gene. The CDR3 protein is CASERQGHEQYF. Drawing the rest from reference TRBV2 and TRBJ2-7, the complete variable domain is EPEVTQTPSHQVTQMGQEVILRCVPISNHLYFYWYRQILGQKVEFLVSFYNNEISEKSEIFDDQFSVERPDGSNFTLKIRSTKLEDSAMYFCASERQGHEQYFGPGTRLTVT.

The chain couples TRBV29-1 to TRBJ2-5. Germline values: CDR1 SQVTM, CDR2 ANQGSEA. CDR3 length equals 14 residues. The CDR3 reads CSVEDRRFGETQYF.